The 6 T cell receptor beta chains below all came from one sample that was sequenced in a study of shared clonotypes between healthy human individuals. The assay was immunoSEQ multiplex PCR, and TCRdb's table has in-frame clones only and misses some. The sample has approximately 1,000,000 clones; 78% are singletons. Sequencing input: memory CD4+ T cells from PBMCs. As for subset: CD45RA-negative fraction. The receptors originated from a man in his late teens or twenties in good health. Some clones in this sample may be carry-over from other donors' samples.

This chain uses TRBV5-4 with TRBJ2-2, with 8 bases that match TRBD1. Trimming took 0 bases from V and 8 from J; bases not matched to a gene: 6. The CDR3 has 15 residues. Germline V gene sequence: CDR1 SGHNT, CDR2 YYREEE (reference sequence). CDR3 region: CASSLVSGGRGELFF. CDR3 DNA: TGTGCCAGCAGCTTGGTGTCAGGGGGCCGGGGGGAGCTGTTTTTT. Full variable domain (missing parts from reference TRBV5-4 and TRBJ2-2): ETGVTQSPTHLIKTRGQQVTLRCSSQSGHNTVSWYQQALGQGPQFIFQYYREEENGRGNFPPRFSGLQFPNYSSELNVNALELDDSALYLCASSLVSGGRGELFFGEGSRLTVL.

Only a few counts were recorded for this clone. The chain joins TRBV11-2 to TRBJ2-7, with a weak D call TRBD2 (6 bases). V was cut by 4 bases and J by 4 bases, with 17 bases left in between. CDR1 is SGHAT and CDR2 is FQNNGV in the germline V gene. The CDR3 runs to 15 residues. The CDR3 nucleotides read TGTGCCAGCAGCTCCACCGTCGGAGGGCAATACGAGCAGTACTTC. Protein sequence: CASSSTVGGQYEQYF.

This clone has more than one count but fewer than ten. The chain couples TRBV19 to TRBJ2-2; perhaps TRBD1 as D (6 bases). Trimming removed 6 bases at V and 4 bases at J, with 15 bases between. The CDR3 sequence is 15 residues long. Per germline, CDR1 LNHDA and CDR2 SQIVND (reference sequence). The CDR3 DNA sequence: TGTGCCAGTAGCCCACCGGTGGACAGCACCGGGGAGCTGTTTTTT. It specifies CASSPPVDSTGELFF.

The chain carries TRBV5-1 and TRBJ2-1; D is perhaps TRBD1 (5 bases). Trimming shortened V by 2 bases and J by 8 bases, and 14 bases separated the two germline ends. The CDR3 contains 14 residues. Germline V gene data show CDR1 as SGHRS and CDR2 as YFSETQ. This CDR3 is CASSLQVNNDEQFF. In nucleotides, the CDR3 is TGCGCCAGCAGCTTACAGGTAAACAACGATGAGCAGTTCTTC.

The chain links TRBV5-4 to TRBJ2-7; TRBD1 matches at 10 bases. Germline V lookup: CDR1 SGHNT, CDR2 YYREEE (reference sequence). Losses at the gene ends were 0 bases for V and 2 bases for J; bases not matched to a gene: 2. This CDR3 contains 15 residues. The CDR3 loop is CASSLGQGATYEQYF. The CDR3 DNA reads TGTGCCAGCAGCTTGGGACAGGGGGCGACCTACGAGCAGTACTTC.

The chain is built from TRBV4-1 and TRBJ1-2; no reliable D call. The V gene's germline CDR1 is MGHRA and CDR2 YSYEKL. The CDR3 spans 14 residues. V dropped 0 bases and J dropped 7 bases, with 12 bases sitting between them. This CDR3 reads CASSQEEGLGGYTF. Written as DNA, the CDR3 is TGCGCCAGCAGCCAAGAGGAAGGTCTGGGTGGCTACACCTTC.